This record concerns one T cell receptor (beta chain) sequence. In the original workflow: Amplification of reference gene primers was used by the study to estimate nucleated cell counts. Profiling relied on immunoSEQ multiplex PCR, and the TCRdb table lists in-frame clones only, not all of them. Clone size and V and J calls were adopted from that table, with D and trimming inferred from the DNA. The table shows under 400,000 clones, with 88% occurring only once. The data are from a study of blood T cell repertoires in COVID-19. Study background: PBMCs, B-cell-depleted T cells, or T cells provided the cDNA or gDNA that made up the material.

Seattle patients were enrolled while actively infected and followed longitudinally. The germline CDR1 and CDR2 sequences are WSHSY and SAAADI. The CDR3 spans 14 residues. The V end was cut by 4 bases, the J end by 7 bases, with 16 bases between. This rearrangement joins TRBV10-2 to TRBJ1-1; tentative D call: TRBD1 (6 bases). The TCR sequence derives from a woman aged 25-40 years with COVID-19, enrolled during active disease. Material: peripheral blood. As DNA, the CDR3 is TGCGCCAGCAGTGGGACAGCCGAAATGAGTGAAGCTTTCTTT. Translation: CASSGTAEMSEAFF.